This T cell receptor beta chain appears in the sequencing data of a study of breast tumors, draining lymph nodes, adjacent tissues. The study's findings and limits: Data fit most tumor T cells coming from lymph node, expanding in tumor. Tumors had less TCR diversity than lymph nodes, more than nontumor tissue.

V was cut by 1 base and J by 7 bases, with 12 bases left in between. Germline V lookup: CDR1 SGHNT, CDR2 YENEEA. The CDR3 extends over 14 amino acids. This clonotype came up many times. The target antigen is unknown. Axillary draining lymph nodes of breast cancer patients supplied the node samples. Each CDR3 protein gets one entry after TCRdb re-called the multiplex PCR reads with MiXCR. This table holds 83,000 or so distinct CDR3 sequences, around 20% found once. The chain is built from TRBV11-3 and TRBJ2-3; D tentatively fits TRBD1 or TRBD2 (6 bases each). The receptor was derived from a female donor with breast cancer. Some clones in this sample may be carry-over from other donors' samples. Sequenced sample: axillary lymph node tissue. The CDR3 nucleotides read TGTGCCAGCAGCTTAGGGGGGGCAGGGCATACGCAGTATTTT. Its protein product is CASSLGGAGHTQYF.